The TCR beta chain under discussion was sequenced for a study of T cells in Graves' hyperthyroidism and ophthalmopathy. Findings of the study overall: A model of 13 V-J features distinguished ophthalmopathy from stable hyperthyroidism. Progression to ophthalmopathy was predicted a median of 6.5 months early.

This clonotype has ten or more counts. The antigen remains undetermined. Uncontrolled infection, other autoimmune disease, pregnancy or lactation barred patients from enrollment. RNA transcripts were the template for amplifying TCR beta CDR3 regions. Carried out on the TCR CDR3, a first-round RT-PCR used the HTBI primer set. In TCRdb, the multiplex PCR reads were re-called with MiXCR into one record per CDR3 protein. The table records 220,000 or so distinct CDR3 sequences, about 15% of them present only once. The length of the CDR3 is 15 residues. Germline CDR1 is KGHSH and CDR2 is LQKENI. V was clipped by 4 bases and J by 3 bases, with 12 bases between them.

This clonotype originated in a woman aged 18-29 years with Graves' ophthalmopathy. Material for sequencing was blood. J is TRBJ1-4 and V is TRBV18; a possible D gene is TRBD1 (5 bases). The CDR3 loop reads CASSQGSGANEKLFF. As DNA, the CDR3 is TGTGCCAGCTCACAGGGGAGTGGCGCTAATGAAAAACTGTTTTTT.